The 20 T cell receptor beta chains listed next were all sequenced from one sample in a study of T cell responses to AZD1222 COVID-19 vaccine. The protocol was immunoSEQ multiplex PCR, while the TCRdb copy is restricted to in-frame clones and leaves out a portion. This sample carries about 150,000 clones, approximately 90% of them seen once, and the ten largest clones take 6.9%. The sequencing here drew on peripheral blood, taken after recovery from COVID-19. The origin of the receptors is an adult who had recovered from COVID-19.

This chain uses TRBV9 with TRBJ1-1; 7 nucleotides match TRBD1. The J segment lost 1 base and the V segment lost 2 bases, leaving 2 bases of the junction unmatched. The germline gives CDR1 SGDLS, CDR2 YYNGEE. The length of the CDR3 is 14 residues. The CDR3 reads CASSVTGRNTEAFF. The CDR3 nucleotides read TGTGCCAGCAGCGTGACAGGGAGGAACACTGAAGCTTTCTTT.

In its sample, this clone was seen once. The chain is built from TRBV2 and TRBJ2-1, with a tentative D call TRBD1 (6 bases). The CDR3 sequence is 16 residues long. V lost 0 bases to trimming and J lost 6 bases, with 15 bases between them. CDR1 SNHLY and CDR2 FYNNEI come from the germline V gene. The CDR3 DNA sequence: TGTGCCAGCAGTGAAGCAGGGGCCAGGGGATCCAATGAGCAGTTCTTC. Translated: CASSEAGARGSNEQFF.

The chain couples TRBV4-1 to TRBJ1-3; D gene uncertain. V gave up 4 bases and J gave up 4 bases, with 20 bases separating them. CDR1 is MGHRA, CDR2 YSYEKL, per germline. The CDR3 runs to 17 residues. CDR3 nucleotides: TGCGCCAGCAGCCTGCCCCTTTGGGAGACGCTGGGAAACACCATATATTTT. The encoded protein is CASSLPLWETLGNTIYF.

The chain employs TRBV14 and TRBJ1-6; no reliable D call. Trimming shortened V by 0 bases and J by 7 bases, and 7 bases separated the two germline ends. Germline V gene sequence: CDR1 SGHDN, CDR2 FVKESK. The CDR3 consists of 14 residues. The CDR3 DNA reads as TGTGCCAGCAGCCAAGAGACGAGCAATTCACCCCTCCACTTT. It codes for CASSQETSNSPLHF.

The chain combines TRBV5-1 with TRBJ1-6; D uncertain. Trimming removed 1 base at V and 4 bases at J, with 18 bases between. The CDR3 loop spans 18 amino acids. CDR1 and CDR2 from the germline V gene are SGHRS and YFSETQ. CDR3 bases: TGCGCCAGCAGCTTGCCGGACTCCTCCGAAGGGTATAATTCACCCCTCCACTTT. Translating it yields CASSLPDSSEGYNSPLHF.

The chain combines TRBV11-1 with TRBJ2-3, with 8 positions matching TRBD2. Germline V gene lookup returns CDR1 SGHAT and CDR2 FQDESV (reference sequence). The CDR3 is made up of 15 amino acids. J was trimmed by 2 bases and V by 4 bases; bases with no gene match: 5. The CDR3 DNA reads TGTGCCAGCAGCTCTCGGGGGGGCTCCACAGATACGCAGTATTTT. It encodes CASSSRGGSTDTQYF.

The chain is built from TRBV6-4 and TRBJ1-1; no firm D call. The ends were cut back, 1 base at V and 1 base at J, with 7 bases in the middle. This CDR3 contains 14 residues. Germline V gene data show CDR1 as MRHNA and CDR2 as SNTAGT. CDR3 in DNA: TGTGCCAGCAGTGACTACCCCCAGAACACTGAAGCTTTCTTT. Its translation: CASSDYPQNTEAFF.

CDR3 in amino acids: CASSLGAGIGAKNIQYF. For the CDR3, the DNA is TGTGCCAGCAGCTTAGGGGCAGGGATCGGGGCCAAAAACATTCAGTACTTC. The V call is TRBV7-2, the J call TRBJ2-4; D possibly corresponds to TRBD1 (5 bases). With 1 base removed from V and 1 base from J, the gap between germline ends came to 14 bases. The CDR3 has 17 residues. CDR1 SGHTA and CDR2 FQGNSA come from the germline V gene.

The V call is TRBV11-2, the J call TRBJ2-1, with D unclear. The CDR3 covers 14 residues. The V gene's germline CDR1 is SGHAT and CDR2 FQNNGV. V was cut by 4 bases and J by 5 bases, with 12 bases left in between. The DNA for the CDR3 is TGTGCCAGCAGCTCCGACTGGATTCACAATGAGCAGTTCTTC. The encoded protein is CASSSDWIHNEQFF.

This chain uses TRBV7-8 with TRBJ2-5; 7 nucleotides agree with TRBD1. Germline loops: CDR1 SGHVS, CDR2 FQNEAQ. V lost 0 bases and J lost 9; bases outside the gene matches: 16. CDR3 length equals 17 residues. The CDR3 coding sequence is TGTGCCAGCAGCTTAGCCCGGACAGGTTTAACGGCTCGGGCCCAGTACTTC. Translated, it gives CASSLARTGLTARAQYF.

To note about this clone: The sample has other DNA sequences that encode this CDR3 too. The chain joins TRBV5-1 to TRBJ2-3, with a possible D match to TRBD2 (6 bases). CDR1 and CDR2 from the germline V gene are SGHRS and YFSETQ. V lost 0 bases and J 1 base, leaving 9 bases between the germline ends. The CDR3 contains 15 residues. The CDR3 DNA follows: TGCGCCAGCAGCTTGGCGTCGGGGGGCACAGATACGCAGTATTTT. Translating gives CASSLASGGTDTQYF.

This sequence joins TRBV24-1 and TRBJ2-5; TRBD1 or TRBD2 may be the D gene (6 bases each). Germline lookup yields CDR1 KGHDR and CDR2 SFDVKD. Trimming stripped 9 bases from V and 4 bases from J, with 14 bases between. This CDR3 contains 13 residues. In DNA form, the CDR3 reads TGTGCCACCGCCGAGGGGGGCCGAGAGACCCAGTACTTC. It translates to CATAEGGRETQYF.

The chain links TRBV6-2 or TRBV6-3 to TRBJ1-1; D might be TRBD1 (6 bases). Germline lookup yields CDR1 MNHEY and CDR2 SVGEGT. V lost 2 bases to trimming and J lost 5 bases, with 12 bases between them. The CDR3 consists of 14 residues. The DNA of the CDR3 is TGTGCCAGCAGTTACAGGACAGCGACGACTGAAGCTTTCTTT. Translated, it gives CASSYRTATTEAFF.

The chain combines TRBV18 with TRBJ1-2; maybe TRBD1 (6 bases). The germline CDR1 and CDR2 sequences are KGHSH and LQKENI. The CDR3 loop spans 14 amino acids. Trimming took off 0 bases at V and 7 bases at J, with 12 bases between the two ends. CDR3 loop: CASSPPNRAGGYTF. CDR3 DNA sequence: TGTGCCAGCTCACCACCTAACAGGGCGGGTGGCTACACCTTC.

This chain joins TRBV7-9 and TRBJ2-3; the D gene is possibly TRBD1 (6 bases). The CDR3 spans 13 residues. CDR1 and CDR2 from the germline V gene are SEHNR and FQNEAQ (reference sequence). V lost 2 bases, J lost 4 bases, and 7 bases lay in between. The CDR3 sequence: CASSLQGPDTQYF. For the CDR3, the DNA is TGTGCCAGCAGCTTACAGGGGCCAGATACGCAGTATTTT.

CDR3 nucleotide sequence: TGTGCCAGCAGCTTAACAGGGGAGCGTGAAAAACTGTTTTTT. It specifies CASSLTGEREKLFF. The V gene is TRBV5-5, the J gene TRBJ1-4, with TRBD1 identical over 7 bases. The CDR3 sequence is 14 residues long. Germline V gene sequence: CDR1 SGHKS, CDR2 YYEKEE (reference sequence). J was trimmed by 7 bases and V by 2 bases; bases with no gene match: 5. The whole variable domain, filled in from reference TRBV5-5 and TRBJ1-4, reads DAGVTQSPTHLIKTRGQQVTLRCSPISGHKSVSWYQQVLGQGPQFIFQYYEKEERGRGNFPDRFSARQFPNYSSELNVNALLLGDSALYLCASSLTGEREKLFFGSGTQLSVL.

This chain joins TRBV7-9 and TRBJ2-4; D is possibly TRBD2 (5 bases). The CDR3 is made up of 14 amino acids. From germline, CDR1 is SEHNR and CDR2 FQNEAQ (reference sequence). The ends were cut back, 4 bases at V and 5 bases at J, with 12 bases in the middle. The DNA of the CDR3 is TGTGCCAGCAGCTCGGCCTCGAGGGAAAACATTCAGTACTTC. Protein: CASSSASRENIQYF.

The chain carries TRBV28 and TRBJ1-1; 12 nucleotides agree with TRBD1. CDR3 length: 15 residues. Germline V gives CDR1 MDHEN, CDR2 SYDVKM. The trim removed 8 bases at V and 5 bases at J, leaving 9 bases unmatched. CDR3 amino acids: CASSGTGGARTEAFF. DNA for the CDR3: TGTGCCAGCTCCGGGACAGGGGGCGCGAGGACTGAAGCTTTCTTT.

In this sample, this clone turned up once. This sequence joins TRBV10-3 and TRBJ2-3; 7 positions match TRBD1. Trimming cost V 7 bases and J 0 bases; bases outside gene matches: 4. The V gene's germline CDR1 is ENHRY and CDR2 SYGVKD. CDR3 length: 14 residues. The DNA for the CDR3 is TGTGCCATCAACAGGGGATCTAGCACAGATACGCAGTATTTT. This codes for CAINRGSSTDTQYF.

This chain uses TRBV27 with TRBJ2-7; no clear D. The CDR3 consists of 15 residues. Trimming took 2 bases from V and 1 from J, leaving 12 bases between them. Germline lookup yields CDR1 MNHEY and CDR2 SMNVEV (reference sequence). CDR3 sequence: CASSLSILGSYEQYF. Here the CDR3 DNA reads TGTGCCAGCAGTTTAAGTATCCTTGGGTCCTACGAGCAGTACTTC.